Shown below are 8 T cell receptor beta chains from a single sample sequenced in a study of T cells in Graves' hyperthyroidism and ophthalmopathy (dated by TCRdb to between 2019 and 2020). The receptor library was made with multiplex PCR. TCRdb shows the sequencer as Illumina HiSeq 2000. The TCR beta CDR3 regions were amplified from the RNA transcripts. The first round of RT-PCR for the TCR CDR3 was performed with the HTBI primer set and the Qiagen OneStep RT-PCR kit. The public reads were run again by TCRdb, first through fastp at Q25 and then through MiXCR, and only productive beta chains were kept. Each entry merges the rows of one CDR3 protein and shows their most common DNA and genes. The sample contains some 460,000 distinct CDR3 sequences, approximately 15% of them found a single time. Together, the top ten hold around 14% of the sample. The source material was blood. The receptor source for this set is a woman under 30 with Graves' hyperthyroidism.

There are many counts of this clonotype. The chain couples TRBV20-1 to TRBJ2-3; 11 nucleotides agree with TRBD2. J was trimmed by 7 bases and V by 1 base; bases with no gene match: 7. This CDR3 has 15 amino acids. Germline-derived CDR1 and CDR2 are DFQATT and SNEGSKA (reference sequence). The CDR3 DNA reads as TGCAGTGCTAGAGCCTTAGCGGGGGGGCCGAATACGCAGTATTTT. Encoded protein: CSARALAGGPNTQYF.

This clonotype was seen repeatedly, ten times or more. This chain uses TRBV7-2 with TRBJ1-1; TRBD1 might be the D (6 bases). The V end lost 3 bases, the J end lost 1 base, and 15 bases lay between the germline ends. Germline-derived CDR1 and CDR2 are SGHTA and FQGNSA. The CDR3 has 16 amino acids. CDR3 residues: CASSFRGGRANTEAFF. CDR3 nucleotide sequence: TGTGCCAGCAGCTTTCGAGGGGGACGGGCGAACACTGAAGCTTTCTTT.

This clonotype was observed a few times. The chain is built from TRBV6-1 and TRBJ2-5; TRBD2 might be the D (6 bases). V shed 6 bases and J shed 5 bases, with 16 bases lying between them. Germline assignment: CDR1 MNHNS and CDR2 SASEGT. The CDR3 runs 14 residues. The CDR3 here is CASSTPLAGETQYF. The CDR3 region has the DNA TGTGCCAGCAGCACCCCCCTGGCGGGGGAGACCCAGTACTTC.

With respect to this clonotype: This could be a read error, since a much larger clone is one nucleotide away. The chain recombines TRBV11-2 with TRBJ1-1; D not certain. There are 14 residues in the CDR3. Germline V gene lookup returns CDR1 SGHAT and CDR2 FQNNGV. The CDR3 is CTSSEWAMNTEAFF. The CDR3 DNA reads TGTACCAGCAGCGAGTGGGCAATGAACACTGAAGCTTTCTTT.

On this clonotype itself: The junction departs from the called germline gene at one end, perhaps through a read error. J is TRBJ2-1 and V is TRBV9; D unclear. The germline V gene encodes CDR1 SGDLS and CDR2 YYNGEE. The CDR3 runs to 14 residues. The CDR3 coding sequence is TGTGCCAGCAGCGTAGAGGTTGATAACAATGAGCGGTTCTTC. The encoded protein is CASSVEVDNNERFF.

CDR3: CASSQGAGNQPQHF. As DNA, the CDR3 is TGTGCCAGCAGCCAAGGGGCGGGCAATCAGCCCCAGCATTTT. This chain links TRBV4-2 with TRBJ1-5; D gene uncertain. Germline V lookup: CDR1 LGHNA, CDR2 YNFKEQ. Trimming stripped 1 base from V and 2 bases from J, with 6 bases between. The CDR3 spans 14 residues.

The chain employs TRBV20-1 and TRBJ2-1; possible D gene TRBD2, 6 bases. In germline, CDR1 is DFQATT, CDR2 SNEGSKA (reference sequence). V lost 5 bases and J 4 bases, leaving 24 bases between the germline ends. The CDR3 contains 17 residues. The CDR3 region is CSAPDPLDAGLYNEQFF. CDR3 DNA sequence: TGCAGTGCTCCCGACCCCCTTGATGCGGGACTTTACAATGAGCAGTTCTTC.

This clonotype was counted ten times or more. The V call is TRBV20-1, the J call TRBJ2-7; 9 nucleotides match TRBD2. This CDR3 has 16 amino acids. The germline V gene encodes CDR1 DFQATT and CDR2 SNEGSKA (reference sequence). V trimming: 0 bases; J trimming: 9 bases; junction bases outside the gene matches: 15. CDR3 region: CSAREREGLIGNAQYF. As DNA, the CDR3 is TGCAGTGCTAGAGAGCGGGAGGGCCTAATAGGCAATGCGCAGTACTTC.